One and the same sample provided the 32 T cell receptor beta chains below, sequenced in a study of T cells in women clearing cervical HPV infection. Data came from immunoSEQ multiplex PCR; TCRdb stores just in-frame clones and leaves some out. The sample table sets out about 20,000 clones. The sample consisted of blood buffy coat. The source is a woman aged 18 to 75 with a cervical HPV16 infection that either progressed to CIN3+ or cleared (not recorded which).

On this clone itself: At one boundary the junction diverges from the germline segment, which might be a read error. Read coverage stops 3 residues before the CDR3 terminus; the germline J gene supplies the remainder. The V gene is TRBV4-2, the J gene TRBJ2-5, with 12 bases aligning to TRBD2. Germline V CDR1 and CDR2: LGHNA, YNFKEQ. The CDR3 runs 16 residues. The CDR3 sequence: CASSQGTSGYQETQYF. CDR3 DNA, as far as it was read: TGCGCCAGCAGCCAAGGGACTAGCGGGTACCAAGAGACC.

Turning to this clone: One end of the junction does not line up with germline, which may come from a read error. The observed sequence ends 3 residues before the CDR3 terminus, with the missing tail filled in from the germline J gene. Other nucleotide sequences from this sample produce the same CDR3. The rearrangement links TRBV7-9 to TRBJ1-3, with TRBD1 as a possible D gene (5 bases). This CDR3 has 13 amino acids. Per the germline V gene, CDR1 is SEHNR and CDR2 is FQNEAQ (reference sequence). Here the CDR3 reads CASSLRQSNTIYF. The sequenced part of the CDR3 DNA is TGTGCCAGCAGCTTAAGACAGTCGAACACG. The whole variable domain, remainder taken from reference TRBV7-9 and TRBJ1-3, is DTGVSQNPRHKITKRGQNVTFRCDPISEHNRLYWYRQTLGQGPEFLTYFQNEAQLEKSRLLSDRFSAERPKGSFSTLEIQRTEQGDSAMYLCASSLRQSNTIYFGEGSWLTVV.

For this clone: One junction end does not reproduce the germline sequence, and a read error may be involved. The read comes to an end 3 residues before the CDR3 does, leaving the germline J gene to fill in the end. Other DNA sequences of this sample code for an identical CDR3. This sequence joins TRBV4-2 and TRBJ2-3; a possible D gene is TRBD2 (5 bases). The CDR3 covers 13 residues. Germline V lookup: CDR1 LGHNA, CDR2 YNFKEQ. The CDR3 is CASSQDSGDTQYF. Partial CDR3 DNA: TGCGCCAGCAGCCAAGATTCGGGGGATACG.

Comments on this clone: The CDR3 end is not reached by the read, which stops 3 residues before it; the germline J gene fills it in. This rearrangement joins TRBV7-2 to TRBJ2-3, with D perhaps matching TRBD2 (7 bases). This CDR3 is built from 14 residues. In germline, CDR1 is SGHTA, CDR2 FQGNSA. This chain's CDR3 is CASSLVGGRETQYF. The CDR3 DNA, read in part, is TGTGCCAGCAGCTTAGTGGGGGGGCGGGAGACG.

CDR3 DNA, as far as it was read: TGTGCCAGCAGGCAGTATACTGAA. It is translated as CASRQYTE. The full-length CDR3 reads as CASRQYTEAFF. J is TRBJ1-1 and V is TRBV11-2; no clear D. The CDR3 end falls 3 residues outside the read, so it is completed with the germline J gene. CDR1 is SGHAT and CDR2 is FQNNGV in the germline V gene. The CDR3 totals 11 residues. Trimming took 6 bases from V and 5 from J, leaving 7 bases between them.

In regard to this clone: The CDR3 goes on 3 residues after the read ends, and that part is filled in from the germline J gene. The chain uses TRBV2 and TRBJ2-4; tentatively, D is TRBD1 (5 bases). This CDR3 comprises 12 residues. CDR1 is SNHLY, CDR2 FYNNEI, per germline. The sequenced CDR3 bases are TGTGCCAGCAGGCAGACAGAGGATGGT. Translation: CASRQTEDG. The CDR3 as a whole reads CASRQTEDGQYF.

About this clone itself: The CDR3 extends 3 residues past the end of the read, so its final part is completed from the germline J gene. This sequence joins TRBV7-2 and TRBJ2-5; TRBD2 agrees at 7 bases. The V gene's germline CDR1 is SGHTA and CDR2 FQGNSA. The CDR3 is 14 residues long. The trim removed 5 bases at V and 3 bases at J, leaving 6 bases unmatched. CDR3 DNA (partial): TGTGCCAGCAGCATCCAGAGCGGGGAAGAGACC. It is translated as CASSIQSGEET. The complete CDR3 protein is CASSIQSGEETQYF.

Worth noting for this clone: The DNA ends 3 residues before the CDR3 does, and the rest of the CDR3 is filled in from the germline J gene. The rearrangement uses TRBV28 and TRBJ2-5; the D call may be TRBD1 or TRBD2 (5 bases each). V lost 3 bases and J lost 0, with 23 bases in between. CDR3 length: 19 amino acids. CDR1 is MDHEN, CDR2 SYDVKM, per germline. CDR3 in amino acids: CASSLVERVGPPDQETQYF. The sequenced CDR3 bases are TGTGCCAGCAGTTTGGTTGAGAGGGTGGGGCCCCCCGACCAAGAGACC.

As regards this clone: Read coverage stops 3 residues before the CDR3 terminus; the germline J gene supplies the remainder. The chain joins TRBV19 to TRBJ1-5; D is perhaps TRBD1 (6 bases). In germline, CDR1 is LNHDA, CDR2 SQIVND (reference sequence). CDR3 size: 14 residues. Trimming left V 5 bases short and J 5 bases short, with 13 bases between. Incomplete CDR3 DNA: TGTGCCAGTAGTGGAGCGGGGGGCTATCAGCCC. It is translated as CASSGAGGYQP. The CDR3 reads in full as CASSGAGGYQPQHF. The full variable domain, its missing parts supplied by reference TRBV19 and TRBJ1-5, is DGGITQSPKYLFRKEGQNVTLSCEQNLNHDAMYWYRQDPGQGLRLIYYSQIVNDFQKGDIAEGYSVSREKKESFPLTVTSAQKNPTAFYLCASSGAGGYQPQHFGDGTRLSIL.

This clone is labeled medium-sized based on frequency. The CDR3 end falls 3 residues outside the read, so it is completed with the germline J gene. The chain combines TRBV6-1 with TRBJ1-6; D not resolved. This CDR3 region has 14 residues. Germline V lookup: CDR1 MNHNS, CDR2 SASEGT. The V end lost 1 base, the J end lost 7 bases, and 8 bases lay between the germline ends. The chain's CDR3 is CASSEDSRNSPLHF. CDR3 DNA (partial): TGTGCCAGCAGTGAAGACAGCAGGAATTCACCC.

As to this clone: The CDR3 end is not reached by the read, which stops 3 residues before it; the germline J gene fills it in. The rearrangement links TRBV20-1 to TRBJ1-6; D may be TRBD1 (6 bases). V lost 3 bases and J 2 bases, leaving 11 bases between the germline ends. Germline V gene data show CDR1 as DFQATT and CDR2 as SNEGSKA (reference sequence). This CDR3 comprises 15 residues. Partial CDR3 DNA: TGCAGTGCTAGCCCAGGACAGACCTATAATTCACCC. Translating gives CSASPGQTYNSP. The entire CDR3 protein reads CSASPGQTYNSPLHF.

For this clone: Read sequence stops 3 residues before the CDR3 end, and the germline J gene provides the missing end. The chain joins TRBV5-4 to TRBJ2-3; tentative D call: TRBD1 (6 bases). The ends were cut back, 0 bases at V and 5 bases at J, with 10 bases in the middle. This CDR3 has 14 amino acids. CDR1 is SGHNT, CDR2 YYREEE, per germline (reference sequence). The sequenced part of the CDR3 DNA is TGTGCCAGCAGCTTGGTAACGGACAGAGATACG. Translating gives CASSLVTDRDT. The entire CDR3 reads CASSLVTDRDTQYF.

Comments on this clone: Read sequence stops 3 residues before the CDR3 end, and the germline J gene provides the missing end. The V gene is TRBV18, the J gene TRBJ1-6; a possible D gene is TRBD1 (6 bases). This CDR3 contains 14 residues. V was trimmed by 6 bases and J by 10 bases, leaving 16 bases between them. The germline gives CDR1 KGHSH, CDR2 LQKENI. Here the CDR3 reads CASSSKGVGSPLHF. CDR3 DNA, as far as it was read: TGTGCCAGCTCGTCAAAGGGGGTTGGCTCACCC.

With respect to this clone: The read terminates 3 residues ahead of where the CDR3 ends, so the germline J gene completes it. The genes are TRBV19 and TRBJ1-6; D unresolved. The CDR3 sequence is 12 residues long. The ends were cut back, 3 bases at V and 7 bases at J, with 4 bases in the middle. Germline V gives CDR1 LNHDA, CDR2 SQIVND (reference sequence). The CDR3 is CASSIRNSPLHF. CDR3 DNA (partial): TGTGCCAGTAGTATCAGGAATTCACCC.

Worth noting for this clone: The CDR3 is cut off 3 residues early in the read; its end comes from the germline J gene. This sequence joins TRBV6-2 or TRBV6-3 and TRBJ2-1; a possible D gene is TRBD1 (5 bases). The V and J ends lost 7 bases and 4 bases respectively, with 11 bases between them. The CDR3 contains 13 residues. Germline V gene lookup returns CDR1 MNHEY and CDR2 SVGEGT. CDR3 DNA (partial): TGTGCCAGCAACTTAGACAGTTACAATGAG. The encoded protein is CASNLDSYNE. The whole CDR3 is CASNLDSYNEQFF.

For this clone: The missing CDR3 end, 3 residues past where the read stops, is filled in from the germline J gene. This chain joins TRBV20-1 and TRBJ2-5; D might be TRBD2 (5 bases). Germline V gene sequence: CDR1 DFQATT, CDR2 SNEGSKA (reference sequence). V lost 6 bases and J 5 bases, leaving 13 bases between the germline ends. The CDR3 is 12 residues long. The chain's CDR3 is CSALRGGETQYF. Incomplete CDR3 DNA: TGCAGTGCCCTACGGGGTGGGGAGACC.

The CDR3 sequence: CASRPEQGLSTDTQYF. The covered CDR3 bases are TGTGCCAGCAGACCAGAACAGGGGCTTAGCACAGATACG. The chain employs TRBV5-4 and TRBJ2-3, with 7 nucleotides matching TRBD1. The read stops 3 residues short of the end of the CDR3; the missing end is completed from the germline J gene. CDR3 size: 16 residues. V shed 5 bases and J 0 bases; nucleotides not matched to a gene: 9. Germline V gene sequence: CDR1 SGHNT, CDR2 YYREEE (reference sequence).

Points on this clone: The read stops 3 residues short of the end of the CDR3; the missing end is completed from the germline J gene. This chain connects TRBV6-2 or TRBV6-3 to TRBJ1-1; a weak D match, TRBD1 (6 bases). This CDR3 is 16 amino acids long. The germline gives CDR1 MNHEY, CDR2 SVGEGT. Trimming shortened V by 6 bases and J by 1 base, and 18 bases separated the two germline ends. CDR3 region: CASSSRPTGTNTEAFF. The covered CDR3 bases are TGTGCCAGCAGCTCACGCCCCACAGGGACGAACACTGAA.

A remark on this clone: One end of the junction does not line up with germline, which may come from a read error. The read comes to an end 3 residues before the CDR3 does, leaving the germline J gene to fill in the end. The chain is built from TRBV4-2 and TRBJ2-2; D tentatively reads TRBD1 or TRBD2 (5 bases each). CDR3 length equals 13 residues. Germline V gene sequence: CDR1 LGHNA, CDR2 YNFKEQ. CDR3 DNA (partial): TGCGCCAGCAGCTCAGGGAGTAATGAAAAG. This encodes CASSSGSNEK. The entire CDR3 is CASSSGSNEKLFF.

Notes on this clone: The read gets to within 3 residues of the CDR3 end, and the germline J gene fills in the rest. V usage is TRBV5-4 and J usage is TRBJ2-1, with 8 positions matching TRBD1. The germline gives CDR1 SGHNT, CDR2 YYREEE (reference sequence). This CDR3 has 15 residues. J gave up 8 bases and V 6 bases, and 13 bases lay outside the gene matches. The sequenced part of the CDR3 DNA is TGTGCCAGCATCCTTGGACAGGGCCCGGACGATGAG. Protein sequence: CASILGQGPDDE. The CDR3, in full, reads CASILGQGPDDEQFF.

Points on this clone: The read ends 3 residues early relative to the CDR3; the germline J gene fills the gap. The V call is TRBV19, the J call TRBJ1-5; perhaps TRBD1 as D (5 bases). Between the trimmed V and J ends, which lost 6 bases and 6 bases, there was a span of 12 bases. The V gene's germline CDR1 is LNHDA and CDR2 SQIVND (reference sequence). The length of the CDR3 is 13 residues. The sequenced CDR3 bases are TGTGCCAGTAGGGGAAGGGGAATTCAGCCC. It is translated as CASRGRGIQP. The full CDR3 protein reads CASRGRGIQPQHF.

CDR3 DNA (partial): TGTGCCAGCAGTGACTCTGGTAGGGGCGCTACG. Translation gives CASSDSGRGAT. The entire CDR3 sequence reads CASSDSGRGATQYF. This chain joins TRBV6-4 and TRBJ2-3, with D possibly TRBD1 on 5 matching bases. The read gets to within 3 residues of the CDR3 end, and the germline J gene fills in the rest. Germline lookup yields CDR1 MRHNA and CDR2 SNTAGT. The V end was cut by 0 bases, the J end by 8 bases, with 12 bases between. This CDR3 region has 14 residues.

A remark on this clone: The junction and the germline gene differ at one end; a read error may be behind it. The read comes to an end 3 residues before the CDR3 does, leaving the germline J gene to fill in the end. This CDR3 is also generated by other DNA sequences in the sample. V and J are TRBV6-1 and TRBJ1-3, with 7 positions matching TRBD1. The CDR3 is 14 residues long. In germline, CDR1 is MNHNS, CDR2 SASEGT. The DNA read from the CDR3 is TGTGCCAGCAGTGCAGGGGGGTCTGGAAACACT. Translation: CASSAGGSGNT. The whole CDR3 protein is CASSAGGSGNTIYF.

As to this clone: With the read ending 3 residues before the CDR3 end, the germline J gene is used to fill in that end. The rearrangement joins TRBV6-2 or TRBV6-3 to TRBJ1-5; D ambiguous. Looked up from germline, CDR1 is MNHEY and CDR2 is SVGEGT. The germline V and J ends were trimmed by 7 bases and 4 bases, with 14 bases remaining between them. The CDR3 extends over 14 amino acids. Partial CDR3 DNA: TGTGCCAGCACCGGAGCGGGGATAAATCAGCCC. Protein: CASTGAGINQP. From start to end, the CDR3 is CASTGAGINQPQHF.

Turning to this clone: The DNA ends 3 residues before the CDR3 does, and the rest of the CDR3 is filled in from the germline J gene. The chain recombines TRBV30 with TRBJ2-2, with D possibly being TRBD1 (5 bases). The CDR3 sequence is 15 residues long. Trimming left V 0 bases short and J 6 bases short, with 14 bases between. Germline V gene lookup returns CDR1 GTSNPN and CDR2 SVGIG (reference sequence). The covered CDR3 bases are TGTGCCTGGAGTGTGGGCAGGGTCTACCCCGGGGAG. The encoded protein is CAWSVGRVYPGE. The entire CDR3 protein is CAWSVGRVYPGELFF.

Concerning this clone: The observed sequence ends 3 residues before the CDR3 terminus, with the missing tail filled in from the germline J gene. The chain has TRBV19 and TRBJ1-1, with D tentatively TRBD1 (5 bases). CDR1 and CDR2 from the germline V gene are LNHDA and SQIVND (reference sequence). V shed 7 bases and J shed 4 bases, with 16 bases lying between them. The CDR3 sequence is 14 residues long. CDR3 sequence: CASTQAEGFTEAFF. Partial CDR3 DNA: TGTGCCAGTACCCAGGCTGAGGGGTTCACTGAA.

The CDR3 DNA, read in part, is TGTGCCAGCTCAAGCGGGGGACAGGGGGTAACGGATGGT. Amino acid sequence: CASSSGGQGVTDG. The full CDR3 protein reads CASSSGGQGVTDGQYF. The rearrangement links TRBV18 to TRBJ2-4; 11 bases agree with TRBD1. The CDR3 end is not reached by the read, which stops 3 residues before it; the germline J gene fills it in. This CDR3 contains 16 residues. Germline V gives CDR1 KGHSH, CDR2 LQKENI.

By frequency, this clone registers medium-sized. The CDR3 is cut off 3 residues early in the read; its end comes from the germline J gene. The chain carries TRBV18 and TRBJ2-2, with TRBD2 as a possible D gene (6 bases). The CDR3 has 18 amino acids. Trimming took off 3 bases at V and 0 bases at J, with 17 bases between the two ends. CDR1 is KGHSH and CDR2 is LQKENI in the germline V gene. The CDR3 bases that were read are TGTGCCAGCTCACCGGTCCGGGTTGGGACTCCGAACACCGGGGAG. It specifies CASSPVRVGTPNTGE. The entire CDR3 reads CASSPVRVGTPNTGELFF. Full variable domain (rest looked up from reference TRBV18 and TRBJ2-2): NAGVMQNPRHLVRRRGQEARLRCSPMKGHSHVYWYRQLPEEGLKFMVYLQKENIIDESGMPKERFSAEFPKEGPSILRIQQVVRGDSAAYFCASSPVRVGTPNTGELFFGEGSRLTVL.

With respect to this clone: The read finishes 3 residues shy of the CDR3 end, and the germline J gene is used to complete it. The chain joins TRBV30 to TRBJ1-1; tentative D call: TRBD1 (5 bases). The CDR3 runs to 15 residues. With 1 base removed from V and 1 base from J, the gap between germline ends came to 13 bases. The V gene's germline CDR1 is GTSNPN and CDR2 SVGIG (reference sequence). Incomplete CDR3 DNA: TGTGCCTGGAGTGGAGTCGGACAAGGGAACACTGAA. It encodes CAWSGVGQGNTE. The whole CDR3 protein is CAWSGVGQGNTEAFF.

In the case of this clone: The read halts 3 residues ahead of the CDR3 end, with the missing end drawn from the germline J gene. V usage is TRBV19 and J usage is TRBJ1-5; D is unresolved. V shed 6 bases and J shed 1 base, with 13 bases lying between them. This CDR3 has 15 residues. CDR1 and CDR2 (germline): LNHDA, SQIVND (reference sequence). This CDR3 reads CASRALGESNQPQHF. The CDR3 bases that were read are TGTGCCAGTAGAGCCCTAGGAGAGAGCAATCAGCCC.

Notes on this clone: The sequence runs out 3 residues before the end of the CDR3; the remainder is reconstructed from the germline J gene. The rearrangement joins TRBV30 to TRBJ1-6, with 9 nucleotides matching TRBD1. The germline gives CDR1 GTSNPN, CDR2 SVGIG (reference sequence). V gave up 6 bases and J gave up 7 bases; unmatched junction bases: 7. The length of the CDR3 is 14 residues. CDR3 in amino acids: CACQTTGGNSPLHF. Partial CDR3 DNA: TGTGCCTGCCAAACGACAGGGGGAAATTCACCC.

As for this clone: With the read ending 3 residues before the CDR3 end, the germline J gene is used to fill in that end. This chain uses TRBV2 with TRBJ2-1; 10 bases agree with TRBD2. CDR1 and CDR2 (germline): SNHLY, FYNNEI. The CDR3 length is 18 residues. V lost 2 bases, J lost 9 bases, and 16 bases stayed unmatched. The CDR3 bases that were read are TGTGCCAGCAGTGAACCCCCCGTTAAGCGGGGGGGGTTCGTTGAG. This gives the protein CASSEPPVKRGGFVE. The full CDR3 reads CASSEPPVKRGGFVEQFF. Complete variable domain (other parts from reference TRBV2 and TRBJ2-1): EPEVTQTPSHQVTQMGQEVILRCVPISNHLYFYWYRQILGQKVEFLVSFYNNEISEKSEIFDDQFSVERPDGSNFTLKIRSTKLEDSAMYFCASSEPPVKRGGFVEQFFGPGTRLTVL.